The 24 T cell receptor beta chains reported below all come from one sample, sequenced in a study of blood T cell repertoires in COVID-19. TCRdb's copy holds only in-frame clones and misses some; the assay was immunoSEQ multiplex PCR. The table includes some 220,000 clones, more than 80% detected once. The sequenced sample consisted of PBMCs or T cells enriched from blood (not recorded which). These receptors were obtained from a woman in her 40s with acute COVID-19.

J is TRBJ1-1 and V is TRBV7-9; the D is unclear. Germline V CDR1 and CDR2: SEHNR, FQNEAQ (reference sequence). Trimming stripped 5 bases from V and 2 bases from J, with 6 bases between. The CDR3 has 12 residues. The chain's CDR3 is CASSPSNTEAFF. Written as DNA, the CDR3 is TGTGCCAGCAGCCCTTCTAACACTGAAGCTTTCTTT. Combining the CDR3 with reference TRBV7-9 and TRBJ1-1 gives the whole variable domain DTGVSQNPRHKITKRGQNVTFRCDPISEHNRLYWYRQTLGQGPEFLTYFQNEAQLEKSRLLSDRFSAERPKGSFSTLEIQRTEQGDSAMYLCASSPSNTEAFFGQGTRLTVV.

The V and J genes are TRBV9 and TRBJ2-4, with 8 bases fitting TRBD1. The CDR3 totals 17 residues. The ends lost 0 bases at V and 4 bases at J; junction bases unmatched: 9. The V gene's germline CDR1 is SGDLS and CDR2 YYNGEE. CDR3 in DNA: TGTGCCAGCAGCGTAGACCCTGGACAGGGCCTTAAAAACATTCAGTACTTC. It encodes CASSVDPGQGLKNIQYF.

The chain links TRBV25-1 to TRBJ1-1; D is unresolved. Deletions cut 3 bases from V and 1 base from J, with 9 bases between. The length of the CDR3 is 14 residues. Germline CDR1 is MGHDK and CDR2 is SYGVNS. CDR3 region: CASSELQQNTEAFF. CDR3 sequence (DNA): TGTGCCAGCAGTGAGCTCCAACAGAACACTGAAGCTTTCTTT.

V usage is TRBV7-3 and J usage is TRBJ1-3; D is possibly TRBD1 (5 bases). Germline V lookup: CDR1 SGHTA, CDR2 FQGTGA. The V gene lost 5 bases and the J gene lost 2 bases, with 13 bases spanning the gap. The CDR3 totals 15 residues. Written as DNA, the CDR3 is TGTGCCAGCAGCCTCTATGACAGCACTGGAAACACCATATATTTT. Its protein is CASSLYDSTGNTIYF.

In DNA form, the CDR3 reads TGTGCCAGCAGTGATCCCGGACAGGCCGGACCCTACAATGAGCAGTTCTTC. This encodes CASSDPGQAGPYNEQFF. This chain links TRBV25-1 with TRBJ2-1; 7 positions agree with TRBD1. This CDR3 is 17 amino acids long. Germline lookup yields CDR1 MGHDK and CDR2 SYGVNS. With V trimmed by 3 bases and J by 2 bases, 10 bases remained unmatched.

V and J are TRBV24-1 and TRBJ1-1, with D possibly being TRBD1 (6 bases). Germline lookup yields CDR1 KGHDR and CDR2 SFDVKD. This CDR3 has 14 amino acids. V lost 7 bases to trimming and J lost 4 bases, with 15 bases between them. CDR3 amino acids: CATRLYREGTEAFF. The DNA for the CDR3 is TGTGCCACCAGGCTGTACAGGGAGGGCACTGAAGCTTTCTTT.

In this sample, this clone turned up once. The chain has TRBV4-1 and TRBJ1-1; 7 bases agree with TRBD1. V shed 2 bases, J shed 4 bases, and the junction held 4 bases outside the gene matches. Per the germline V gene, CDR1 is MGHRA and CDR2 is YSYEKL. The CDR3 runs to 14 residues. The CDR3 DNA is TGCGCCAGCAGCCAACAACAGGGGATCACTGAAGCTTTCTTT. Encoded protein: CASSQQQGITEAFF.

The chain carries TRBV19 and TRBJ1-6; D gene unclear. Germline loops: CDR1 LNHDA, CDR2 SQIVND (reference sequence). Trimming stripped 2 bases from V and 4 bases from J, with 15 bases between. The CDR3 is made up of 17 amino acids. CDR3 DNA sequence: TGTGCCAGTAGTATATATACCAGTACCTCGTATAATTCACCCCTCCACTTT. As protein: CASSIYTSTSYNSPLHF.

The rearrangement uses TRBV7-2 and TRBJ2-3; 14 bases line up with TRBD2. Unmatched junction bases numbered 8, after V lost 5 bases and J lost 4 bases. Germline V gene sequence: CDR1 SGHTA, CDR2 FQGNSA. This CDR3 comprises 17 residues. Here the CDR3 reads CASSRRTSGGSSDTQYF. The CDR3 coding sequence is TGTGCCAGCAGCCGCCGGACTAGCGGGGGGTCCTCAGATACGCAGTATTTT.

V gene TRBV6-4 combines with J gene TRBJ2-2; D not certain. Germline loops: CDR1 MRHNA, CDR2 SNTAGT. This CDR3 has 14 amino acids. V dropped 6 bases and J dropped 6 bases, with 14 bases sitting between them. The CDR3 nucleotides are TGTGCCAGCAGATACGACTCGGCGGCCGGGGAGCTGTTTTTT. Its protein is CASRYDSAAGELFF.

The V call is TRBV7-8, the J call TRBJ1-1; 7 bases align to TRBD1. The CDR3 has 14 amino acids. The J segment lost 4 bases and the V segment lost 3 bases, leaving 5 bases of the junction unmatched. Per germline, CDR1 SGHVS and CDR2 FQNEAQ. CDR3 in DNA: TGTGCCAGCAGCTTGGTGACAGGGCGCACTGAAGCTTTCTTT. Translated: CASSLVTGRTEAFF.

DNA for the CDR3: TGCGCCAGCAGCTTGGAAGGCAGGGCCTACGAGCAGTACGTC. This translates into CASSLEGRAYEQYV. The chain employs TRBV5-1 and TRBJ2-7; weak D call: TRBD1 (5 bases). Trimming removed 0 bases at V and 2 bases at J, with 9 bases between. The CDR3 contains 14 residues. Germline V CDR1 and CDR2: SGHRS, YFSETQ.

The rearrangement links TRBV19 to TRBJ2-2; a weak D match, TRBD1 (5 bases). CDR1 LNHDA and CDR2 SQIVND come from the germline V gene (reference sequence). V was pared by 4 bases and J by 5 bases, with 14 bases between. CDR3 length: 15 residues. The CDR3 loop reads CASSRQGAGTGELFF. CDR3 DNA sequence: TGTGCCAGTAGTAGGCAGGGCGCCGGGACCGGGGAGCTGTTTTTT.

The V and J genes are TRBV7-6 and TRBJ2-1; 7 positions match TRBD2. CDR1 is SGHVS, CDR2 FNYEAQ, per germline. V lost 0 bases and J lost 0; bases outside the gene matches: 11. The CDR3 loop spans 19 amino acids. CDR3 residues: CASSLARGKAGSSYNEQFF. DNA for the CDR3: TGTGCCAGCAGCTTAGCGCGGGGTAAAGCGGGGAGCTCCTACAATGAGCAGTTCTTC. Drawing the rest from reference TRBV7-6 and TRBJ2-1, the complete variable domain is GAGVSQSPRYKVTKRGQDVALRCDPISGHVSLYWYRQALGQGPEFLTYFNYEAQQDKSGLPNDRFSAERPEGSISTLTIQRTEQRDSAMYRCASSLARGKAGSSYNEQFFGPGTRLTVL.

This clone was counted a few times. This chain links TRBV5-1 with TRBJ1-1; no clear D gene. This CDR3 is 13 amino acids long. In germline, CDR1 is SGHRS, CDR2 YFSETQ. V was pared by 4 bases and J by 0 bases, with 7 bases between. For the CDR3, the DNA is TGCGCCAGCAGCCCAGATATGAACACTGAAGCTTTCTTT. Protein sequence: CASSPDMNTEAFF.

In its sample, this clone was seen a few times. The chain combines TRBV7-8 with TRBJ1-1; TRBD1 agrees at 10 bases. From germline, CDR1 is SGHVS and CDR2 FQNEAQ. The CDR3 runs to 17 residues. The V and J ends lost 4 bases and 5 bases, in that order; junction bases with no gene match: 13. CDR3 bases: TGTGCCAGCAGCTATCTCCCGGGACAGGGGACGAGGACTGAAGCTTTCTTT. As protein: CASSYLPGQGTRTEAFF.

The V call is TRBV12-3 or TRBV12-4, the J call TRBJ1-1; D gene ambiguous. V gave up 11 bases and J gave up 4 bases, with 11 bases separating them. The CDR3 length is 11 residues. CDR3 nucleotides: TGTGCCGCGGGAGGGCGCACTGAAGCTTTCTTT. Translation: CAAGGRTEAFF.

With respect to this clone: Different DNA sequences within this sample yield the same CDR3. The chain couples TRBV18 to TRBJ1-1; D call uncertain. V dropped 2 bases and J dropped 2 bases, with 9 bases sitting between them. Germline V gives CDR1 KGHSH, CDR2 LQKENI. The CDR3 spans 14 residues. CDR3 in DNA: TGTGCCAGCTCACCAGCGGCACGTAACACTGAAGCTTTCTTT. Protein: CASSPAARNTEAFF.

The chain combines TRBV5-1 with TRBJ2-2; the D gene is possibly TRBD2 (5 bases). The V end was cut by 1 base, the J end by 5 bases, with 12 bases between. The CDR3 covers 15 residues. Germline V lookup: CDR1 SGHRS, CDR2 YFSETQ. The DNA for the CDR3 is TGCGCCAGCAGCTTGCGGCTAGCTGGGACCGGGGAGCTGTTTTTT. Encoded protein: CASSLRLAGTGELFF.

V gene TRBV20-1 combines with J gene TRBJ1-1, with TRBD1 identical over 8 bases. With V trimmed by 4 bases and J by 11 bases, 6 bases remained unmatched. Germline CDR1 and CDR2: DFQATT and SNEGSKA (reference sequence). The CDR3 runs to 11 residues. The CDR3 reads CSANEDRDAFF. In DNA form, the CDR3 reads TGCAGTGCTAATGAGGACAGGGATGCTTTCTTT.

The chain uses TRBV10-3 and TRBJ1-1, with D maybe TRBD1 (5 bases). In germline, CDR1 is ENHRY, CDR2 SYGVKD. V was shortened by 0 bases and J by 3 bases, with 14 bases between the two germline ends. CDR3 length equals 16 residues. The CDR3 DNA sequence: TGTGCCATCAGTGAGTCTTGGTACGGCAGGGACACTGAAGCTTTCTTT. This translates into CAISESWYGRDTEAFF.

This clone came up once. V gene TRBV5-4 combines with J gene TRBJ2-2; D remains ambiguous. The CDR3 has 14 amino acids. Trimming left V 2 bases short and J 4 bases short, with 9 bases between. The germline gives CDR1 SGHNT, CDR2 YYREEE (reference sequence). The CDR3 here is CASSFSRVTGELFF. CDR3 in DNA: TGTGCCAGCAGCTTCTCCCGGGTCACCGGGGAGCTGTTTTTT. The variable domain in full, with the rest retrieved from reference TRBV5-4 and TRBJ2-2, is ETGVTQSPTHLIKTRGQQVTLRCSSQSGHNTVSWYQQALGQGPQFIFQYYREEENGRGNFPPRFSGLQFPNYSSELNVNALELDDSALYLCASSFSRVTGELFFGEGSRLTVL.

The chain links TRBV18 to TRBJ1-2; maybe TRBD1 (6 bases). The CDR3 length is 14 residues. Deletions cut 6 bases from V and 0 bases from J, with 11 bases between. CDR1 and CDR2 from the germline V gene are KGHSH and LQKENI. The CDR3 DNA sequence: TGTGCCAGCTCCCTGACAGGATCTAACTATGGCTACACCTTC. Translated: CASSLTGSNYGYTF. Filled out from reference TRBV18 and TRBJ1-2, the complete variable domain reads NAGVMQNPRHLVRRRGQEARLRCSPMKGHSHVYWYRQLPEEGLKFMVYLQKENIIDESGMPKERFSAEFPKEGPSILRIQQVVRGDSAAYFCASSLTGSNYGYTFGSGTRLTVV.

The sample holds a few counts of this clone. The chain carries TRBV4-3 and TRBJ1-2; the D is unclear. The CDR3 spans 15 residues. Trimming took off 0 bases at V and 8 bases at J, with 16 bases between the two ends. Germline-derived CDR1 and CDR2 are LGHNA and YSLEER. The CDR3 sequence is CASSQDSGPRQGYTF. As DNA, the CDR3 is TGCGCCAGCAGCCAAGATAGCGGGCCGAGGCAGGGCTACACCTTC.